These 27 T cell receptor beta chains were all obtained from the same sample, sequenced in a study of cytomegalovirus exposure and HLA in healthy donors. TCRdb keeps only in-frame clones here, not all; method: immunoSEQ multiplex PCR. The data show 130,000 to 150,000 clones, almost 90% seen once. Sample: PBMCs. These receptors originate from a woman between 18 and 29 years old in good health and CMV-seropositive.

This chain joins TRBV9 and TRBJ2-7, with 8 positions matching TRBD1. The V gene's germline CDR1 is SGDLS and CDR2 YYNGEE. J was trimmed by 2 bases and V by 4 bases; bases with no gene match: 5. This CDR3 is built from 14 residues. CDR3 DNA sequence: TGTGCCAGCAGCCCAGGGACAGGAGCCTACGAGCAGTACTTC. It specifies CASSPGTGAYEQYF.

The gene calls are TRBV28 and TRBJ2-5, with TRBD2 identical over 9 bases. CDR1 and CDR2 from the germline V gene are MDHEN and SYDVKM. The CDR3 length is 14 residues. Germline trimming cut 7 bases from V and 4 bases from J; bases unmatched to any gene: 7. The CDR3 nucleotides read TGTGCCAGCACCCATGGTAGCGGGGGAGAGACCCAGTACTTC. This sequence encodes CASTHGSGGETQYF.

The chain has TRBV4-3 and TRBJ1-1, with 7 bases aligning to TRBD1. The CDR3 has 18 residues. Losses at the gene ends were 4 bases for V and 0 bases for J; bases not matched to a gene: 14. Germline V CDR1 and CDR2: LGHNA, YSLEER. The CDR3 nucleotides read TGCGCCAGCAGCCCACCACCCCAGGGACAGCTCATGAACACTGAAGCTTTCTTT. Translating it yields CASSPPPQGQLMNTEAFF.

The J gene is TRBJ1-1, the V gene TRBV4-3; D ambiguous. This CDR3 is 16 amino acids long. Between the trimmed V and J ends, which lost 0 bases and 3 bases, there was a span of 14 bases. Germline V CDR1 and CDR2: LGHNA, YSLEER. The CDR3 nucleotides read TGCGCCAGCAGCCAAGATTTCGACGCCCGGGACACTGAAGCTTTCTTT. Encoded protein: CASSQDFDARDTEAFF.

This chain links TRBV29-1 with TRBJ2-3; D unclear. Trimming removed 7 bases at V and 2 bases at J, with 16 bases between. The CDR3 is made up of 14 amino acids. Germline V gene lookup returns CDR1 SQVTM and CDR2 ANQGSEA. The CDR3 loop is CSAAALGATDTQYF. CDR3 in DNA: TGCAGCGCCGCGGCCTTGGGTGCCACAGATACGCAGTATTTT.

This chain joins TRBV5-1 and TRBJ2-3; TRBD2 matches 12 bases. The germline V gene encodes CDR1 SGHRS and CDR2 YFSETQ. The CDR3 consists of 18 residues. With V trimmed by 3 bases and J by 0 bases, 8 bases remained unmatched. CDR3: CASSSGLAGSTSTDTQYF. CDR3 sequence (DNA): TGCGCCAGCAGCTCTGGACTAGCGGGGTCCACTAGCACAGATACGCAGTATTTT.

The chain links TRBV30 to TRBJ2-7; weak D call: TRBD1 (6 bases). Trimming pared 5 bases from V and 1 base from J, leaving 6 bases between. CDR3 length: 11 residues. Germline CDR1 reads GTSNPN; CDR2 reads SVGIG (reference sequence). In DNA, the CDR3 is TGTGCCTGGGGACAGTCCTACGAGCAGTACTTC. Residues: CAWGQSYEQYF.

The chain uses TRBV9 and TRBJ1-1; D remains ambiguous. The CDR3 length is 13 residues. Germline V lookup: CDR1 SGDLS, CDR2 YYNGEE. Trimming cost V 4 bases and J 1 base, with 8 bases left between them. The CDR3 DNA reads TGTGCCAGCAGCATACATCAGAACACTGAAGCTTTCTTT. This encodes CASSIHQNTEAFF.

V usage is TRBV18 and J usage is TRBJ1-1; D might be TRBD1 (5 bases). V lost 3 bases, J lost 1 base, and 15 bases lay in between. The CDR3 length is 16 residues. CDR1 and CDR2 (germline): KGHSH, LQKENI. The CDR3, as DNA: TGTGCCAGCTCACCTGCCATACAGGTAAAGAACACTGAAGCTTTCTTT. Amino acid sequence: CASSPAIQVKNTEAFF.

In its sample, this clone was seen once. The same CDR3 also results from other DNA sequences found in this sample. The V gene is TRBV9, the J gene TRBJ1-3; tentatively, D is TRBD1 (5 bases). Trimming pared 0 bases from V and 1 base from J, leaving 8 bases between. In germline, CDR1 is SGDLS, CDR2 YYNGEE. The CDR3 is made up of 15 amino acids. CDR3 sequence reads: CASSVVGGSGNTIYF. The CDR3 nucleotides are TGTGCCAGCAGCGTAGTCGGGGGGTCTGGAAACACCATATATTTT.

The chain employs TRBV28 and TRBJ2-7; tentatively, D is TRBD1 (6 bases). The CDR3 loop spans 15 amino acids. V shed 4 bases and J shed 2 bases, with 15 bases lying between them. Germline-derived CDR1 and CDR2 are MDHEN and SYDVKM. The CDR3 here is CASSSLSDRTYEQYF. The CDR3 nucleotides read TGTGCCAGCAGTTCCCTTTCGGACAGAACCTACGAGCAGTACTTC.

The chain's CDR3 is CAWIPSESGPSYNEQFF. The DNA of the CDR3 is TGTGCCTGGATCCCATCGGAGAGCGGCCCCTCCTACAATGAGCAGTTCTTC. This chain links TRBV30 with TRBJ2-1, with a weak D call TRBD2 (5 bases). This CDR3 region has 17 residues. V was cut by 4 bases and J by 0 bases, with 19 bases left in between. The germline V gene has CDR1 GTSNPN and CDR2 SVGIG (reference sequence).

The CDR3 sequence is CASSLESAGIYGYTF. The CDR3 DNA is TGTGCCAGCAGCTTAGAATCCGCTGGCATTTATGGCTACACCTTC. The chain recombines TRBV11-2 with TRBJ1-2; no clear D gene. This CDR3 has 15 residues. Germline V gives CDR1 SGHAT, CDR2 FQNNGV. V lost 0 bases and J 5 bases, leaving 13 bases between the germline ends.

The chain combines TRBV6-1 with TRBJ1-2, with D possibly being TRBD1 (5 bases). This CDR3 has 15 amino acids. Looked up from germline, CDR1 is MNHNS and CDR2 is SASEGT. V lost 10 bases and J lost 1, with 19 bases in between. The CDR3 protein is CATAEVGGSNYGYTF. The CDR3 DNA follows: TGTGCCACCGCTGAAGTGGGGGGGAGTAACTATGGCTACACCTTC.

The chain recombines TRBV4-1 with TRBJ2-7; maybe TRBD2 (6 bases). The CDR3 has 17 amino acids. Trimming shortened V by 2 bases and J by 3 bases, and 20 bases separated the two germline ends. From germline, CDR1 is MGHRA and CDR2 YSYEKL. The CDR3 spells CASSQIFHGGPFYEQYF. CDR3 DNA sequence: TGCGCCAGCAGCCAAATTTTTCACGGGGGACCGTTCTACGAGCAGTACTTC.

The V gene is TRBV21-1, the J gene TRBJ1-1; the table calls TRBD1, which could not be checked here. TRBV21-1 is noted as a pseudogene. The CDR3 spans 16 residues. CDR3 loop: CASSKSQDIQNTEAFF. The CDR3 nucleotides are TGTGCCAGCAGCAAATCCCAGGACATCCAGAACACTGAAGCTTTCTTT.

The V and J genes are TRBV30 and TRBJ1-2; D remains ambiguous. Germline V lookup: CDR1 GTSNPN, CDR2 SVGIG (reference sequence). The CDR3 spans 13 residues. Trimming pared 2 bases from V and 2 bases from J, leaving 9 bases between. The CDR3 nucleotides are TGTGCCTGGAGTCCGGAGCTCAACTATGGCTACACCTTC. Encoded protein: CAWSPELNYGYTF.

The genes are TRBV7-2 and TRBJ1-1; tentatively, D is TRBD1 (6 bases). The V end was cut by 7 bases, the J end by 7 bases, with 16 bases between. This CDR3 is built from 13 residues. Germline V gives CDR1 SGHTA, CDR2 FQGNSA. The CDR3 region has the DNA TGTGCCAGCAAGGGGGGGGCGGTGTTTGAAGCTTTCTTT. Its translation is CASKGGAVFEAFF.

The chain joins TRBV2 to TRBJ2-1; D gene unclear. Germline assignment: CDR1 SNHLY and CDR2 FYNNEI. This CDR3 is 14 amino acids long. V was shortened by 8 bases and J by 4 bases, with 15 bases between the two germline ends. The CDR3 DNA sequence: TGTGCCAGCTCCACTACGCCCCAATACAATGAGCAGTTCTTC. The encoded protein is CASSTTPQYNEQFF. Complete variable domain (other parts from reference TRBV2 and TRBJ2-1): EPEVTQTPSHQVTQMGQEVILRCVPISNHLYFYWYRQILGQKVEFLVSFYNNEISEKSEIFDDQFSVERPDGSNFTLKIRSTKLEDSAMYFCASSTTPQYNEQFFGPGTRLTVL.

The gene calls are TRBV5-1 and TRBJ2-1, with 13 bases lining up with TRBD2. This CDR3 contains 16 residues. V shed 3 bases, J shed 7 bases, and the junction held 7 bases outside the gene matches. The germline V gene has CDR1 SGHRS and CDR2 YFSETQ. The CDR3: CASSWTSGSVVNEQFF. In nucleotides, the CDR3 is TGCGCCAGCAGCTGGACTAGCGGGAGTGTCGTGAATGAGCAGTTCTTC.

V usage is TRBV7-2 and J usage is TRBJ2-7, with 7 bases fitting TRBD1. This CDR3 comprises 15 residues. Per the germline V gene, CDR1 is SGHTA and CDR2 is FQGNSA. V trimming: 3 bases; J trimming: 2 bases; junction bases outside the gene matches: 7. The CDR3 coding sequence is TGTGCCAGCAGCTTGGGACAGTCCGTTACCTACGAGCAGTACTTC. The encoded protein is CASSLGQSVTYEQYF.

The V and J genes are TRBV9 and TRBJ2-5, with a weak D call TRBD2 (6 bases). Trimming shortened V by 3 bases and J by 7 bases, and 13 bases separated the two germline ends. Germline loops: CDR1 SGDLS, CDR2 YYNGEE. The CDR3 consists of 13 residues. CDR3 coding DNA: TGTGCCAGCAGCGACAGACTAGGCGGGACCCAGTACTTC. This translates into CASSDRLGGTQYF.

The rearrangement joins TRBV27 to TRBJ2-3; no clear D. V lost 3 bases and J 4 bases, leaving 5 bases between the germline ends. The CDR3 contains 12 residues. Germline V gene data show CDR1 as MNHEY and CDR2 as SMNVEV (reference sequence). The CDR3 nucleotides read TGTGCCAGCAGTTTCCTCGCAGATACGCAGTATTTT. Translated: CASSFLADTQYF.

This CDR3 reads CASSWTSAKETQYF. The CDR3, as DNA: TGTGCCAGCAGCTGGACTAGCGCTAAAGAGACCCAGTACTTC. This chain joins TRBV7-8 and TRBJ2-5, with 9 nucleotides matching TRBD2. V lost 4 bases and J lost 3; bases outside the gene matches: 3. CDR1 and CDR2 (germline): SGHVS, FQNEAQ. The CDR3 is 14 residues long.

The chain combines TRBV7-2 with TRBJ2-7; unclear D gene. Deletions cut 1 base from V and 0 bases from J, with 10 bases between. The germline CDR1 and CDR2 sequences are SGHTA and FQGNSA. The CDR3 consists of 15 residues. CDR3 in amino acids: CASSLGLQRSYEQYF. DNA of the CDR3: TGTGCCAGCAGCTTAGGTTTGCAGCGCTCCTACGAGCAGTACTTC.

The rearrangement uses TRBV4-2 and TRBJ1-1; 9 bases are shared with TRBD1. V shed 4 bases and J 6 bases; nucleotides not matched to a gene: 6. Germline V gene sequence: CDR1 LGHNA, CDR2 YNFKEQ. CDR3 length equals 14 residues. The DNA for the CDR3 is TGTGCCAGCAGCCCGGGACAGGGTTTCGCTGAAGCTTTCTTT. This sequence encodes CASSPGQGFAEAFF.

For the CDR3, the DNA is TGCGCCAGCAGCCAAGTGCCAGCGGGGAACTCCTACGAGCAGTACTTC. Translation gives CASSQVPAGNSYEQYF. The V and J genes are TRBV4-1 and TRBJ2-7, with 7 bases aligning to TRBD2. The trim removed 1 base at V and 0 bases at J, leaving 6 bases unmatched. Germline V gene sequence: CDR1 MGHRA, CDR2 YSYEKL. This CDR3 has 16 residues.